What follows describes a single TCR beta chain. TCRdb's table, derived via immunoSEQ multiplex PCR, lists solely in-frame clones and lacks some. The sample lists approximately 190,000 clones, around 86% occurring once. The sample belongs to a study of T cell responses to AZD1222 COVID-19 vaccine. The V and J ends lost 6 bases and 3 bases respectively, with 12 bases between them. CDR3 length equals 13 residues. Germline CDR1 MDHEN, CDR2 SYDVKM. V is TRBV28 and J is TRBJ2-7; D is uncertain. Sequencing used peripheral blood, obtained on day 0 of MenACWY control vaccination. The sequence came from an adult in good health. The CDR3 reads CASSLMDGYEQYF. In DNA form, the CDR3 reads TGTGCCAGCAGCCTTATGGACGGCTACGAGCAGTACTTC.